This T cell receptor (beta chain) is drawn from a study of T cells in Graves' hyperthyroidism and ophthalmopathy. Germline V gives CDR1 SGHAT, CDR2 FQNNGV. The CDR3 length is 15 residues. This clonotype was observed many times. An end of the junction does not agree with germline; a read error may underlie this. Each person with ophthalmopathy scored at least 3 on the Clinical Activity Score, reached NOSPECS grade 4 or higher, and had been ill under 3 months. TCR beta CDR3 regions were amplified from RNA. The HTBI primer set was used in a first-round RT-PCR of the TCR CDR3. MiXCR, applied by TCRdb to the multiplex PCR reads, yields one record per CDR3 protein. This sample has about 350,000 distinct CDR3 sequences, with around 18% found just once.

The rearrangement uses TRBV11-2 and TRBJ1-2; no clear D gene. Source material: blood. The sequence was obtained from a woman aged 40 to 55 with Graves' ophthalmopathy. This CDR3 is CASSLLTGSINGYTF. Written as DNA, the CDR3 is TGCGCCAGCAGCTTACTGACGGGGTCCATCAATGGCTACACCTTC.